This is a list of T cell receptor beta chains from one sample in a study of cytomegalovirus exposure and HLA in healthy donors. Profiling relied on immunoSEQ multiplex PCR, and the TCRdb table lists in-frame clones only, not all of them. The sample comprises under 150,000 clones, under 90% of which are singletons, and roughly 4.2% rests with the top ten. Sequencing was performed on PBMCs. The receptor source for this set is a woman between 35 and 50 years old in good health and CMV-seronegative. Each CDR3 is given with its conserved first and last residue. The D gene is left open where the match is weak. Size is stated for part of the rows, as once, few or many counts, or as a class when the clone is expanded.

j_gene	d_gene	v_gene	abundance	CDR3aa	CDR3nt
TRBJ1-2	TRBD1	TRBV9	few	CASSVGDRGREGYGYTF	TGTGCCAGCAGCGTAGGAGACAGGGGGCGCGAGGGGTATGGCTACACCTTC
TRBJ2-7	TRBD1	TRBV7-9	.	CASSFGTGGYEQYF	TGTGCCAGCAGCTTCGGGACAGGGGGGTACGAGCAGTACTTC
TRBJ2-1	.	TRBV7-9	.	CASSLDRQRGEQFF	TGTGCCAGCAGCTTAGATAGGCAGCGTGGCGAGCAGTTCTTC
TRBJ1-4	.	TRBV4-1	.	CASSQERREKLFF	TGCGCCAGCAGCCAAGAGCGAAGGGAGAAACTGTTTTTT
TRBJ2-7	.	TRBV4-1	few	CASSQVKLVGSYEQYF	TGCGCCAGCAGCCAGGTAAAACTAGTAGGCTCCTACGAGCAGTACTTC
TRBJ1-4	.	TRBV29-1	.	CSVARGEDEKLFF	TGCAGCGTCGCCCGCGGGGAGGATGAAAAACTGTTTTTT
TRBJ2-3	.	TRBV29-1	once	CSVARESTDTQYF	TGCAGCGTTGCCCGCGAGAGCACAGATACGCAGTATTTT
TRBJ1-1	.	TRBV13	.	CASRFRGAEAFF	TGTGCCAGCAGATTCAGGGGCGCTGAAGCTTTCTTT
TRBJ2-7	.	TRBV27	.	CASSLRGEQYF	TGTGCCAGCAGTTTAAGGGGCGAGCAGTACTTC
TRBJ2-2	.	TRBV21-1	.	CASSSKDRATNTGELFF	TGTGCCAGCAGCAGCAAGGACAGGGCAACGAACACCGGGGAGCTGTTTTTT
TRBJ2-2	.	TRBV11-2	.	CASSHLPGELFF	TGTGCCAGCAGCCACTTGCCCGGGGAGCTGTTTTTT
TRBJ2-7	.	TRBV7-9	.	CASSYHRYEQYF	TGTGCCAGCAGTTACCACCGGTACGAGCAGTACTTC
TRBJ2-2	.	TRBV15	.	CATSYGKNTGELFF	TGTGCCACCAGCTACGGGAAGAACACCGGGGAGCTGTTTTTT
TRBJ2-7	.	TRBV5-6	.	CASSLASGSRGEQYF	TGTGCCAGCAGCTTGGCCTCTGGGTCCAGGGGCGAGCAGTACTTC
TRBJ1-2	.	TRBV16	once	CASSQSMGQSFYGYTF	TGTGCCAGCAGCCAATCGATGGGGCAGTCCTTCTATGGCTACACCTTC
TRBJ2-2	.	TRBV9	.	CASSPGARVRDTGELFF	TGTGCCAGCAGCCCGGGAGCGCGGGTGCGGGACACCGGGGAGCTGTTTTTT
TRBJ2-6	TRBD1	TRBV4-3	few	CASSPGTAGANVLTF	TGCGCCAGCAGCCCCGGGACAGCTGGGGCCAACGTCCTGACTTTC
TRBJ2-3	.	TRBV7-2	.	CASSFRDTQYF	TGTGCCAGCAGCTTCAGGGATACGCAGTATTTT
TRBJ2-5	TRBD2	TRBV28	.	CASSRLREEAQQTQYF	TGTGCCAGCAGTAGGTTGCGGGAGGAGGCACAACAGACCCAGTACTTC
TRBJ2-7	TRBD1	TRBV25-1	.	CASSEWGQGNEQYF	TGTGCCAGCAGTGAATGGGGACAGGGGAACGAGCAGTACTTC
TRBJ2-1	.	TRBV12-5	.	CASVAGEPINEQFF	TGTGCTAGTGTCGCCGGGGAACCGATTAATGAGCAGTTCTTC
TRBJ1-5	TRBD1	TRBV28	.	CASSPGTGGQPQHF	TGTGCCAGCAGTCCCGGGACAGGCGGGCAGCCCCAGCATTTT
TRBJ2-2	TRBD2	TRBV7-6	.	CASSFSGRNTGELFF	TGTGCCAGCAGCTTTAGCGGGAGGAACACCGGGGAGCTGTTTTTT
TRBJ1-2	.	TRBV9	.	CASSVPTGRDGYTF	TGTGCCAGCAGCGTACCTACAGGGAGAGATGGCTACACCTTC
TRBJ2-3	.	TRBV11-1	.	CASSPGTQMGDTQYF	TGTGCCAGCAGCCCCGGGACACAAATGGGAGATACGCAGTATTTT
TRBJ2-2	TRBD2	TRBV6-4	.	CASSASGSTGELFF	TGTGCCAGCAGTGCTAGCGGGAGCACCGGGGAGCTGTTTTTT
TRBJ2-1	.	TRBV7-6	.	CASSSQNGDEQFF	TGTGCCAGCAGCTCGCAGAACGGGGATGAGCAGTTCTTC
TRBJ2-3	TRBD2	TRBV5-1	.	CASSQGLAGPSTDTQYF	TGCGCCAGCAGCCAGGGACTAGCGGGGCCCAGCACAGATACGCAGTATTTT
TRBJ2-5	TRBD1	TRBV4-2	.	CASSETRTGFQETQYF	TGTGCCAGCAGCGAAACCAGGACAGGGTTCCAAGAGACCCAGTACTTC
TRBJ1-1	.	TRBV19	.	CASSIGGSEAFF	TGTGCCAGTAGTATAGGAGGGTCTGAAGCTTTCTTT
TRBJ1-2	.	TRBV29-1	.	CSVRGQDGYTF	TGCAGCGTTCGAGGGCAGGATGGCTACACCTTC
TRBJ1-2	.	TRBV13	.	CASSPQGRAYGYTF	TGTGCCAGCAGCCCCCAGGGTCGGGCCTATGGCTACACCTTC
TRBJ2-7	TRBD1	TRBV27	.	CASSPWTGYRQILGEQYF	TGTGCCAGCAGTCCATGGACAGGGTATCGTCAAATCTTGGGGGAGCAGTACTTC
TRBJ2-1	TRBD1	TRBV4-3	.	CASSQEGQGAGEQFF	TGCGCCAGCAGCCAAGAGGGACAGGGGGCAGGTGAGCAGTTCTTC
TRBJ1-5	TRBD1	TRBV4-1	.	CASSQTGGGGQPQHF	TGCGCCAGCAGCCAAACAGGGGGAGGTGGTCAGCCCCAGCATTTT
TRBJ2-2	.	TRBV7-2	.	CASSPEGNTGELFF	TGTGCCAGCAGCCCGGAGGGGAACACCGGGGAGCTGTTTTTT
TRBJ2-2	.	TRBV7-7	.	CASSSNMGLNTGELFF	TGTGCTAGCAGCTCTAATATGGGCCTTAACACCGGGGAGCTGTTTTTT
TRBJ2-7	.	TRBV5-1	.	CASSLTSGATLYEQYF	TGCGCCAGCAGCTTGACATCAGGGGCTACTCTCTACGAGCAGTACTTC
TRBJ2-3	TRBD1	TRBV15	.	CATSSGQGRTDTQYF	TGTGCCACCAGCAGCGGACAGGGGCGCACAGATACGCAGTATTTT
TRBJ1-6	TRBD1	TRBV6-5	.	CASSEQGGSPLHF	TGTGCCAGCAGTGAGCAGGGGGGTTCACCCCTCCACTTT
TRBJ1-1	.	TRBV19	.	CASSMSGHSEAFF	TGTGCCAGTAGTATGTCCGGACACAGCGAAGCTTTCTTT
TRBJ1-4	TRBD1	TRBV19	.	CASRRDRGNEKLFF	TGTGCCAGTAGGAGGGACAGGGGTAATGAAAAACTGTTTTTT
TRBJ2-5	TRBD2	TRBV4-3	.	CASSQDWREGETQYF	TGCGCCAGCAGCCAAGACTGGCGGGAGGGAGAGACCCAGTACTTC
TRBJ1-6	.	TRBV30	.	CAWSVRWTPYNSPLHF	TGTGCCTGGAGTGTACGATGGACACCTTATAATTCACCCCTCCACTTT
TRBJ2-7	TRBD2	TRBV5-1	.	CASSIRTSGGYEQYF	TGCGCCAGCAGCATCCGGACTAGCGGCGGCTACGAGCAGTACTTC
TRBJ2-1	TRBD2	TRBV18	once	CASSPQTSGSVYEQFF	TGTGCCAGCTCACCACAAACTAGCGGGAGTGTGTATGAGCAGTTCTTC
TRBJ2-7	TRBD2	TRBV7-3	once	CASSYSGSGYEQYF	TGTGCCAGCAGCTACAGCGGGAGCGGGTACGAGCAGTACTTC
TRBJ2-1	.	TRBV19	.	CASIGRGTNEQFF	TGTGCCAGTATTGGTAGGGGAACCAATGAGCAGTTCTTC
TRBJ2-6	.	TRBV7-6	.	CASSLPGSGANVLTF	TGTGCCAGCAGCTTACCCGGGTCTGGGGCCAACGTCCTGACTTTC
TRBJ1-4	.	TRBV15	few	CATSDKTGWPNEKLFF	TGTGCCACCAGCGATAAAACAGGGTGGCCGAATGAAAAACTGTTTTTT
TRBJ1-2	TRBD1	TRBV7-2	.	CASSTYGQGGNGYTF	TGTGCCAGCTCGACCTATGGACAGGGAGGGAACGGCTACACCTTC
TRBJ2-1	.	TRBV5-1	.	CASSYSNNEQFF	TGCGCCAGCAGCTACAGTAACAATGAGCAGTTCTTC
TRBJ2-2	TRBD1	TRBV11-1	once	CASSARTGSTGELFF	TGTGCCAGCAGCGCCCGGACAGGGAGCACCGGGGAGCTGTTTTTT
TRBJ2-1	.	TRBV7-6	few	CASTSEDNEQFF	TGTGCCAGCACCTCAGAGGACAATGAGCAGTTCTTC
TRBJ1-3	.	TRBV7-3	.	CASSLRDGNTIYF	TGTGCCAGCAGCTTGAGGGATGGAAACACCATATATTTT